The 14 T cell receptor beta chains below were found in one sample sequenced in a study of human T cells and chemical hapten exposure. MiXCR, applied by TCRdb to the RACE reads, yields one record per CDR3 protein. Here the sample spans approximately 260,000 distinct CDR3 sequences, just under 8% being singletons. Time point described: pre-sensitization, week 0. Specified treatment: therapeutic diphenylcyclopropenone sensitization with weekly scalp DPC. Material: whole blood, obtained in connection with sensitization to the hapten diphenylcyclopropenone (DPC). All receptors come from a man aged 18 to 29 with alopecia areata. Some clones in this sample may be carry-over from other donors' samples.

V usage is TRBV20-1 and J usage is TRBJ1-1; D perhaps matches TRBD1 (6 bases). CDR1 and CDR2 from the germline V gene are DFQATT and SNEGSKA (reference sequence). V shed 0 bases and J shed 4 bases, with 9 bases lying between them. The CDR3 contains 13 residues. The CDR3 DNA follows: TGCAGTGCTAGAGATTTAGGGGGCACTGAAGCTTTCTTT. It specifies CSARDLGGTEAFF.

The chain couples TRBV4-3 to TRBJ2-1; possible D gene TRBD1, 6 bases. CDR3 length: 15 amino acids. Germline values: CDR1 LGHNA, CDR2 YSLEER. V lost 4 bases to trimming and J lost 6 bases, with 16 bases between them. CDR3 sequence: CASSLRQVRGNEQFF. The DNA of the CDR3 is TGCGCCAGCAGCCTGCGACAGGTACGGGGCAATGAGCAGTTCTTC.

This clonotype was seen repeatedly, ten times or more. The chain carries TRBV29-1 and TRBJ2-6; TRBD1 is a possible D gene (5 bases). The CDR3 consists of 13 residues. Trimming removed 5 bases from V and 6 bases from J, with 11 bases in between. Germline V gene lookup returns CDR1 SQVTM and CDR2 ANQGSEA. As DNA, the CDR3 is TGCAGCGTTAGTCAGGGTATGGCCAACGTCCTGACTTTC. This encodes CSVSQGMANVLTF.

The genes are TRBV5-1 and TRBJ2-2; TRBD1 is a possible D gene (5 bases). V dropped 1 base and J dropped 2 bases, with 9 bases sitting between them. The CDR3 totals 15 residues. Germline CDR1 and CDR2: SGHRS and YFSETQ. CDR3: CASSLSQGNTGELFF. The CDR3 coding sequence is TGCGCCAGCAGCTTGAGTCAGGGAAACACCGGGGAGCTGTTTTTT.

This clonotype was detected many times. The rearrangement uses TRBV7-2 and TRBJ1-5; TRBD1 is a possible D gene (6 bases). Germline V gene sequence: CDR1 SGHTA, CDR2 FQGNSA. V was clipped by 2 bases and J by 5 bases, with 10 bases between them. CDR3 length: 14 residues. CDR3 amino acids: CASSLQGLDQPQHF. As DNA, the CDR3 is TGTGCCAGCAGCTTACAGGGGCTAGATCAGCCCCAGCATTTT. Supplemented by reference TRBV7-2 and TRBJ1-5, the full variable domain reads GAGVSQSPSNKVTEKGKDVELRCDPISGHTALYWYRQSLGQGLEFLIYFQGNSAPDKSGLPSDRFSAERTGGSVSTLTIQRTQQEDSAVYLCASSLQGLDQPQHFGDGTRLSIL.

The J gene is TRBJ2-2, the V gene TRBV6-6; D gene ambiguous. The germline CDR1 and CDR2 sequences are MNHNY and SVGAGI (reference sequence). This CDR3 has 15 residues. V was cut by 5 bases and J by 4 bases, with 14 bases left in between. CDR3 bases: TGTGCCAGCAGTATGACAAACTTGGGCACCGGGGAGCTGTTTTTT. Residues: CASSMTNLGTGELFF.

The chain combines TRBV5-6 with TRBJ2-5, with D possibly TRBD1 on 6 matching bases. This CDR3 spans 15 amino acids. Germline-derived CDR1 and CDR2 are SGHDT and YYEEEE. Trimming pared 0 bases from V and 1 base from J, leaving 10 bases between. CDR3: CASSLAAGAQETQYF. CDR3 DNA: TGTGCCAGCAGCTTGGCCGCAGGGGCCCAAGAGACCCAGTACTTC.

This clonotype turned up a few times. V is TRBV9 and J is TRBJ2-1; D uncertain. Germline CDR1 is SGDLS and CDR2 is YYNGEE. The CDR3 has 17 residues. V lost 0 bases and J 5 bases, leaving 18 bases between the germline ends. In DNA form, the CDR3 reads TGTGCCAGCAGCGTAGTCAAGCGAGCGATCGCACACAATGAGCAGTTCTTC. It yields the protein CASSVVKRAIAHNEQFF. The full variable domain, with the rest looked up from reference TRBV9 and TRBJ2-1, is DSGVTQTPKHLITATGQRVTLRCSPRSGDLSVYWYQQSLDQGLQFLIQYYNGEERAKGNILERFSAQQFPDLHSELNLSSLELGDSALYFCASSVVKRAIAHNEQFFGPGTRLTVL.

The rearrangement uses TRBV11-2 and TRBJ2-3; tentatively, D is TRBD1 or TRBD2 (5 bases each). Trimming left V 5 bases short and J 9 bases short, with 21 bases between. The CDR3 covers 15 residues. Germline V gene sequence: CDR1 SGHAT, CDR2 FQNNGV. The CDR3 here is CASSLFRDPNRTQYF. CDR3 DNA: TGTGCCAGCAGCCTATTCCGGGACCCGAACAGAACGCAGTATTTT.

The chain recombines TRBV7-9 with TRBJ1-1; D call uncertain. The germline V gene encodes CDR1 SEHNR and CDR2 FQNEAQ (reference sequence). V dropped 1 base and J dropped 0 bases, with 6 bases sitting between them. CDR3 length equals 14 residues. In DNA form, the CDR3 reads TGTGCCAGCAGCTTAGACGGAATGAACACTGAAGCTTTCTTT. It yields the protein CASSLDGMNTEAFF.

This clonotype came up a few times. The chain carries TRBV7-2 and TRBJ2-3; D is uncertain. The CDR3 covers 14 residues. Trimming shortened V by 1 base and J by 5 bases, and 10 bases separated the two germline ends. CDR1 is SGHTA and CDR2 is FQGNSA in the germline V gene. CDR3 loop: CASSLGVYRDTQYF. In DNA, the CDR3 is TGTGCCAGCAGCTTAGGAGTGTATCGAGATACGCAGTATTTT.

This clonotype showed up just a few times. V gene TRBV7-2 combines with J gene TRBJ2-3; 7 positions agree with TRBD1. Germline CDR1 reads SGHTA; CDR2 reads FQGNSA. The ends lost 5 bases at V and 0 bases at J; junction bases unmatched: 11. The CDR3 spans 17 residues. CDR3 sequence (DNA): TGTGCCAGCAGCCTTTACTTCCCGGGACAGAGCACAGATACGCAGTATTTT. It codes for CASSLYFPGQSTDTQYF.

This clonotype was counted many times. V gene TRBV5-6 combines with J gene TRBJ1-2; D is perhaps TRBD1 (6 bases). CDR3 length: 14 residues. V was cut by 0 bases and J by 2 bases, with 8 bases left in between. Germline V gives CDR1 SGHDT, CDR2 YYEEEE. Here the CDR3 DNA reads TGTGCCAGCAGCTTGGAGGGGGAGAACTATGGCTACACCTTC. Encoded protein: CASSLEGENYGYTF.

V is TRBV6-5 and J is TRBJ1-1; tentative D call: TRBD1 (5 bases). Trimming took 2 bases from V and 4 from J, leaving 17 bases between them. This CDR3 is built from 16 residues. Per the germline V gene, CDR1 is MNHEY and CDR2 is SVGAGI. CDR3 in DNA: TGTGCCAGCAGTTACGGAGGAGGGGAGCTACGCACTGAAGCTTTCTTT. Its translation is CASSYGGGELRTEAFF.